A selection of T cell receptor beta chains follows, all from one sample in a study of T cell repertoires in cytomegalovirus infection. TCRdb itself ran the reads through MiXCR, one entry per CDR3 protein. The table lists some 270,000 distinct CDR3 sequences, about a sixth of them singletons. The specimen was CD8+ T cells from PBMCs. Receptors were obtained from a human donor in good health (CMV status not recorded). Some clones in this sample may be carry-over from other donors' samples. CDR3s include the opening cysteine and the closing phenylalanine or tryptophan. D genes are given only for firm matches. The size of a clone is reported for some rows only, either as once, few or many, or as a class for expanded clones.

J	size	D	V	DNA	CDR3
TRBJ1-6	NA	NA	TRBV6-6	TGTGCCAGCACTCCCGGTTCACCCCTCCACTTT	CASTPGSPLHF
TRBJ1-2	NA	TRBD1	TRBV20-1	TGCAGTGCTCACGACACCGGGACAGGGAGGGTTAACTATGGCTACACCTTC	CSAHDTGTGRVNYGYTF
TRBJ1-1	many	TRBD1	TRBV7-9	TGTGCCAGCAGCCCGAACAGGGGTCGAGCTTTCTTT	CASSPNRGRAFF
TRBJ1-4	few	NA	TRBV28	TGTGCCAGCAGGCGGACACAGCTTAATGAAAAACTGTTTTTT	CASRRTQLNEKLFF
TRBJ2-3	many	TRBD1	TRBV7-2	TGTGCCAGCAGCTTGTTTTGGGACAGGTTCACAGATACGCAGTATTTT	CASSLFWDRFTDTQYF
TRBJ2-2	NA	TRBD2	TRBV12-3/TRBV12-4	TGTGCCAGCAGTTTCTGGGCGGGGGAAAACACCGGGGAGCTGTTTTTT	CASSFWAGENTGELFF
TRBJ2-1	NA	NA	TRBV7-9	TGTGCCAGCAGCCCACGGTCCTCTCCCTACAATGAGCAGTTCTTC	CASSPRSSPYNEQFF
TRBJ2-7	NA	NA	TRBV29-1	TGCAGCGTTGGCCGGGCCCCCTACGAGCAGTACTTC	CSVGRAPYEQYF
TRBJ1-2	NA	NA	TRBV6-6	TGTGCCAGCAGCTACACCGGTGTCCGAGCTAACTATGGCTACACCTTC	CASSYTGVRANYGYTF
TRBJ2-2	few	TRBD2	TRBV2	TGTGCCAGCAGTGCTAATCCGGGCGGGGGGGTCACCGGGGAGCTGTTTTTT	CASSANPGGGVTGELFF
TRBJ1-1	few	NA	TRBV4-1	TGCGCCAGCAGCCAAGAGAAGGAGATGAACACTGAAGCTTTCTTT	CASSQEKEMNTEAFF
TRBJ2-7	NA	NA	TRBV20-1	TGCAGTGCTACTTCCGTGGAGACCTACGAGCAGTACTTC	CSATSVETYEQYF
TRBJ2-7	many	NA	TRBV7-6	TGTGCCAGCAGCCCTACGGGGGGCCGAGAGCAGTACTTC	CASSPTGGREQYF
TRBJ2-2	NA	NA	TRBV19	TGTGCCAGTAGTATCAAGGGTAGTACCGGGGAGCTGTTTTTT	CASSIKGSTGELFF
TRBJ2-4	many	TRBD1	TRBV11-2	TGTGCCAGCAGTTATCGACAGGGCGGCGAACCACTAGCCAAAAACATTCAGTACTTC	CASSYRQGGEPLAKNIQYF
TRBJ1-6	NA	NA	TRBV27	TGTGCCAGCAGTCCCAGTGCTACTATAAGTTCACCCCTCCACTTT	CASSPSATISSPLHF
TRBJ2-3	few	NA	TRBV4-1	TGCGCCAGCAGCCAAGCCTACTTCGGGGCAGATACGCAGTATTTT	CASSQAYFGADTQYF
TRBJ2-5	many	TRBD1	TRBV7-8	TGTGCCAGCAGCTTCAAGACAGGGCTTAGGGAGACCCAGTACTTC	CASSFKTGLRETQYF
TRBJ1-1	NA	NA	TRBV5-1	TGCGCCAGCCTAGGGAACACTGAAGCTTTCTTT	CASLGNTEAFF
TRBJ1-4	many	NA	TRBV7-2	TGTGCCAGCAGCTTATCCGAGACAACTAATGAAAAACTGTTTTTT	CASSLSETTNEKLFF
TRBJ2-2	NA	NA	TRBV19	TGTGCCAGTAGTATAGCCGGCCACGGGGAGCTGTTTTTT	CASSIAGHGELFF
TRBJ1-4	few	NA	TRBV7-9	TGTGCCAGCAGCTTAGGTCTACAGCTTACCAAATCAACTAATGAAAAACTGTTTTTT	CASSLGLQLTKSTNEKLFF
TRBJ2-2	NA	NA	TRBV20-1	TGCAGTGCCCTCGGGAGTACAGGGGCCACCGGGGAGCTGTTTTTT	CSALGSTGATGELFF
TRBJ2-7	NA	TRBD2	TRBV12-3/TRBV12-4	TGTGCCAGCAGTCCCTACCTCGGACTAGCGGACTACGAGCAGTACTTC	CASSPYLGLADYEQYF
TRBJ2-3	NA	NA	TRBV5-1	TGCGCCAGCAGCTTGGACAGCTACACGGCAGATACGCAGTATTTT	CASSLDSYTADTQYF
TRBJ1-1	NA	NA	TRBV28	TGTGCCAGCAGCCTCACACAGGGAGACACTGAAGCTTTCTTT	CASSLTQGDTEAFF
TRBJ2-5	NA	NA	TRBV4-1	TGCGCCAGCAGCCAAGACCCCGGGGGGCTCGGAGAGACCCAGTACTTC	CASSQDPGGLGETQYF
TRBJ2-3	few	NA	TRBV27	TGTGCCAGCAGTCCCCGCCATGGCACAGATACGCAGTATTTT	CASSPRHGTDTQYF
TRBJ2-7	NA	TRBD2	TRBV6-1	TGTGCCAGCAGTTACGTGCTAGCGGGGGCGTACGAGCAGTACTTC	CASSYVLAGAYEQYF
TRBJ2-1	NA	NA	TRBV15	TGTGCCACCAGCACCAGGGGAGTCAGCAATGAGCAGTTCTTC	CATSTRGVSNEQFF
TRBJ2-1	NA	NA	TRBV20-1	TGCAGTGCTAGGGAGTTTGCGTCCTACAATGAGCAGTTCTTC	CSAREFASYNEQFF
TRBJ1-1	many	NA	TRBV7-8	TGTGCCAGCAGCTTGGGGGGGTGGGAAGCTTTCTTT	CASSLGGWEAFF
TRBJ1-2	NA	NA	TRBV5-1	TGCGCCAGCCCAGGACCGGCCCGCTTGCCCTATGGCTACACCTTC	CASPGPARLPYGYTF
TRBJ1-4	NA	NA	TRBV9	TGTGCCAGCAGCGTTGGAGAAATTGCAACTAATGAAAAACTGTTTTTT	CASSVGEIATNEKLFF
TRBJ2-5	NA	TRBD1	TRBV19	TGTGCCAGTGCCACAGGGGCTGCAGGGACCCAGTACTTC	CASATGAAGTQYF
TRBJ2-1	few	TRBD1	TRBV12-3/TRBV12-4	TGTGCCAGCAGGAGACAGGGGGCTCACAATGAGCAGTTCTTC	CASRRQGAHNEQFF
TRBJ1-6	few	NA	TRBV7-9	TGTGCCAGCAGCTTGCGGAGGGGCTCCTATAATTCACCCCTCCACTTT	CASSLRRGSYNSPLHF
TRBJ1-1	many	NA	TRBV7-9	TGTGCCAGCACCCTCTCAAGCCCCAGGAACACTGAAGCTTTCTTT	CASTLSSPRNTEAFF
TRBJ2-4	NA	NA	TRBV7-9	TGTGCCAGCAGCGCCTCTTGGGGACTGAGAGCCAAAAACATTCAGTACTTC	CASSASWGLRAKNIQYF
TRBJ2-2	few	NA	TRBV7-2	TGTGCCAGCAGCTTCGACAGAAACACCGGGGAGCTGTTTTTT	CASSFDRNTGELFF
TRBJ1-1	few	NA	TRBV2	TGTGCCAGCAGTGAAGGCGGGGTTGAAGCTTTCTTT	CASSEGGVEAFF
TRBJ2-7	NA	NA	TRBV2	TGTGCCAGCAGTGGACAGTCGAGCGAGCAGTACTTC	CASSGQSSEQYF
TRBJ1-2	NA	NA	TRBV28	TGTGCCAGCAGAGGGGACCCCGGTGGTGGCTACACCTTC	CASRGDPGGGYTF
TRBJ2-7	many	NA	TRBV27	TGTGCCAGCAGTTTATCGGGCAGTTCCTACGAGCAGTACTTC	CASSLSGSSYEQYF
TRBJ2-7	few	TRBD1	TRBV6-1	TGTGCCAGCAGGGACCGAGGACAGGTCGAGCAGTACTTC	CASRDRGQVEQYF